Listed below are T cell receptor beta chains from one sample, sequenced in a study of identical twins. MiXCR, run by TCRdb on the 5' RACE reads, gives a single entry per CDR3 protein. The table has approximately 220,000 distinct CDR3 sequences, about 7.5% seen once. The same sample was also used in a study of yellow fever vaccine responses in identical twins.

Source material: memory (CD45RO+) T cells sorted from blood. All receptors derive from a woman aged 18-30 years in good health. The CDR3 runs from the conserved cysteine through the conserved F or W.

>TRBJ2-3|TRBV7-2|16
CASSLMSSGGSDTQYF
>TRBJ2-1|TRBV5-4|14
CASSSTSLYNEQFF
>TRBJ2-1|TRBV20-1|16
CSARVTSGGAWNEQFF
>TRBJ2-1|TRBV5-1|14
CASSPPGQGGEQFF
>TRBJ2-1|TRBV12-3/TRBV12-4|13
CASSLNAYNEQFF
>TRBJ2-7|TRBV15|15
CATSRKGASSGEQYF
>TRBJ2-1|TRBV20-1|12
CSAISGGNEQFF
>TRBJ2-5|TRBV30|17
CAWSVSPTSGGAETQYF
>TRBJ2-3|TRBV4-2|16
CASSPRGGSSTDTQYF
>TRBJ2-3|TRBV7-2|17
CASSPSAWAGGTDTQYF
>TRBJ2-7|TRBV7-2|14
CASSSSLGQLEQYF
>TRBJ2-5|TRBV29-1|13
CSVEVRWQETQYF
>TRBJ1-1|TRBV28|16
CASSLSPGTQDTEAFF
>TRBJ1-2|TRBV7-6|15
CASSLDPGQGDGYTF
>TRBJ2-5|TRBV20-1|11
CSAHTRGTQYF
>TRBJ2-7|TRBV5-1|15
CASSLDGGPSYEQYF
>TRBJ2-7|TRBV3-1|14
CASSQWQGASEQYF
>TRBJ2-1|TRBV4-3|13
CASSFSENNEQFF
>TRBJ2-3|TRBV3-1|14
CASTPAGIVNTQYF
>TRBJ2-5|TRBV12-5|12
CASGRGRETQYF
>TRBJ2-3|TRBV7-6|16
CASSRTSGGYTDTQYF
>TRBJ1-6|TRBV19|14
CASSIGSLDSPLHF
>TRBJ2-3|TRBV9|14
CASSVSPSTDTQYF
>TRBJ2-1|TRBV12-3/TRBV12-4|16
CASRKNGLAGGSEQFF
>TRBJ2-3|TRBV28|18
CASSLLSGTGGVTDTQYF
>TRBJ2-3|TRBV7-8|18
CASSPTLGAGALTDTQYF
>TRBJ2-7|TRBV28|14
CASSFGPEGYEQYF
>TRBJ2-7|TRBV19|16
CASSPKPGLAAYEQYF
>TRBJ1-5|TRBV6-1|12
CASSGGQRAQHF
>TRBJ1-2|TRBV3-1|15
CASSQDPSGNYGYTF